This TCR beta chain was identified during a study of T cell repertoires in cytomegalovirus infection. Whole-study context: Recently identified HLA-C-restricted CMV epitopes and well-studied HLA-B-restricted CMV epitopes were used by the study. Carrying CMV and the relevant HLA type showed in public TCR beta signatures.

Points from the study as a whole: HLA-C-restricted CMV-specific TCR beta clonotypes prevailed in the ex vivo response.

TCRdb ran MiXCR on the reads and lists one entry per CDR3 protein. The sample shows some 800,000 distinct CDR3 sequences, roughly 33% of them seen only once. Comment on this clonotype: Its antigen is undetermined.

This TCR was recovered from a human donor in good health (CMV status not recorded). Some clones in this sample may be carry-over from other donors' samples. Sample: cultured CD8+ T cells from PBMCs, taken from culture after CMV antigen stimulation.

The chain's CDR3 is CASDRGEGYTF. The CDR3 nucleotides read TGTGCTAGTGATCGGGGGGAAGGCTACACCTTC. The J gene is TRBJ1-2, the V gene TRBV12-5, with a weak D call TRBD1 (5 bases). The CDR3 totals 11 residues. CDR1 is LGHNT and CDR2 is FRNRAP in the germline V gene. Deletions cut 7 bases from V and 8 bases from J, with 11 bases between.